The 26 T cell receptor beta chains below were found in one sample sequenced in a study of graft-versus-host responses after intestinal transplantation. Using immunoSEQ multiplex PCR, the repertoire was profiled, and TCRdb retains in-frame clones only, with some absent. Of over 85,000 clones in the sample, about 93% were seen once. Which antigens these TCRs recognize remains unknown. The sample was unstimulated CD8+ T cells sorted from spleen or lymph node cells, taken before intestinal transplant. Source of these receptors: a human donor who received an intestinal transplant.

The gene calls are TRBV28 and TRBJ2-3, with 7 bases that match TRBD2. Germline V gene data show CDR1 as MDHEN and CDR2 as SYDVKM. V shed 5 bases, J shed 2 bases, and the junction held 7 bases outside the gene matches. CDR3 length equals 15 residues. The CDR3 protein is CASSLSGVITDTQYF. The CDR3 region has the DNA TGTGCCAGCAGTCTGAGCGGGGTAATCACAGATACGCAGTATTTT.

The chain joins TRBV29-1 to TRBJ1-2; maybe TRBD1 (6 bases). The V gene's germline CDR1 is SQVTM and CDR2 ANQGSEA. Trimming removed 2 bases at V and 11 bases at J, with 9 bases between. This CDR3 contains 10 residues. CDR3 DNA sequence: TGCAGCGTTGAATTGGGGGCTTACACCTTC. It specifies CSVELGAYTF.

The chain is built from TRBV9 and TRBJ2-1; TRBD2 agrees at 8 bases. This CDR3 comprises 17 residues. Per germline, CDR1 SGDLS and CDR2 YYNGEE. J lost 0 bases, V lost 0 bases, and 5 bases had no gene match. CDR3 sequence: CASSVALAESSYNEQFF. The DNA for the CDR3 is TGTGCCAGCAGCGTAGCACTAGCGGAGAGCTCCTACAATGAGCAGTTCTTC.

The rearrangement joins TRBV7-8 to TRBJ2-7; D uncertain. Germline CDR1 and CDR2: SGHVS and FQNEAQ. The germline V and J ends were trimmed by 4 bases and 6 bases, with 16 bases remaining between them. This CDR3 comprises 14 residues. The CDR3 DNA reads TGTGCCAGCAGCTCAGACGTAGGGTTCAGCGAGCAGTACTTC. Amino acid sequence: CASSSDVGFSEQYF.

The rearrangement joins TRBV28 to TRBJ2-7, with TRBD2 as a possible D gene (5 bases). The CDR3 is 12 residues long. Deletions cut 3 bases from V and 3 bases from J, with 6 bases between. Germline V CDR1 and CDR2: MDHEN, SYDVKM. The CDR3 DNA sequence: TGTGCCAGCAGTTTCCGGGACTACGAGCAGTACTTC. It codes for CASSFRDYEQYF. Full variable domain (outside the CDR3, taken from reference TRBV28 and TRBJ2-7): DVKVTQSSRYLVKRTGEKVFLECVQDMDHENMFWYRQDPGLGLRLIYFSYDVKMKEKGDIPEGYSVSREKKERFSLILESASTNQTSMYLCASSFRDYEQYFGPGTRLTVT.

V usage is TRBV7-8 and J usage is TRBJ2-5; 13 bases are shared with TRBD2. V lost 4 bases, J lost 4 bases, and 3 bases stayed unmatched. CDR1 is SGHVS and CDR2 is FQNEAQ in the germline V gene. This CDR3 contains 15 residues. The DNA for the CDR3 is TGTGCCAGCAGCTCATGGACTAGCGGGAGAGAGACCCAGTACTTC. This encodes CASSSWTSGRETQYF.

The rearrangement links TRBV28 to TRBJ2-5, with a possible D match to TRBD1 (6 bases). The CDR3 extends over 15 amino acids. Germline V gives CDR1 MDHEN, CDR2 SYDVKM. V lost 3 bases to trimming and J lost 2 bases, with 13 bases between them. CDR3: CASSFLRDTQETQYF. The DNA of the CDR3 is TGTGCCAGCAGTTTCCTCCGGGACACACAAGAGACCCAGTACTTC. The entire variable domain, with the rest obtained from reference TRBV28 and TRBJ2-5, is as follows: DVKVTQSSRYLVKRTGEKVFLECVQDMDHENMFWYRQDPGLGLRLIYFSYDVKMKEKGDIPEGYSVSREKKERFSLILESASTNQTSMYLCASSFLRDTQETQYFGPGTRLLVL.

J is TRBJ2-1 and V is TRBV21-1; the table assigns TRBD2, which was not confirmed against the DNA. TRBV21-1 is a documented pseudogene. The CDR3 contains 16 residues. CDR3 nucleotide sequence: TGTGCCACGGCCAGGGGGACTAGCGGGAGATGCAATGAGCAGTTCTTC. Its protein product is CATARGTSGRCNEQFF.

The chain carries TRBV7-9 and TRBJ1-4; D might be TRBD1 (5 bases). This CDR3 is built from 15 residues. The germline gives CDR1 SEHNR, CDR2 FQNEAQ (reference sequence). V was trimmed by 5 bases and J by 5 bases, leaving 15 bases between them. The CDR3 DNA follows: TGTGCCAGCAGCCCCGGGGACGGAGGGAATGAAAAACTGTTTTTT. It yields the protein CASSPGDGGNEKLFF.

CDR3 residues: CASSQEWGYEQYF. The CDR3 DNA follows: TGCGCCAGCAGCCAAGAGTGGGGGTACGAGCAGTACTTC. J is TRBJ2-7 and V is TRBV4-1; the D call may be TRBD1 or TRBD2 (5 bases each). Germline CDR1 is MGHRA and CDR2 is YSYEKL. CDR3 length equals 13 residues. The V gene lost 0 bases and the J gene lost 4 bases, with 7 bases spanning the gap.

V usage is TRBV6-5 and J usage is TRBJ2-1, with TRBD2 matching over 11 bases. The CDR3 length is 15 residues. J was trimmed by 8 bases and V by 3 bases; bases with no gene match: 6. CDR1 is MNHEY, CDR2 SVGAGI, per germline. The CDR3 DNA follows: TGTGCCAGCAGTTATTATCGGACTAGCGGGTATGAGCAGTTCTTC. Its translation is CASSYYRTSGYEQFF.

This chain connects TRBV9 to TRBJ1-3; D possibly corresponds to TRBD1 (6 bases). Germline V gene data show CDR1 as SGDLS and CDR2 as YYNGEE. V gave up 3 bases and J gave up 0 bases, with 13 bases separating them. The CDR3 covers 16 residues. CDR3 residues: CASSDPRTDSGNTIYF. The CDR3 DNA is TGTGCCAGCAGCGATCCCAGGACAGACTCTGGAAACACCATATATTTT.

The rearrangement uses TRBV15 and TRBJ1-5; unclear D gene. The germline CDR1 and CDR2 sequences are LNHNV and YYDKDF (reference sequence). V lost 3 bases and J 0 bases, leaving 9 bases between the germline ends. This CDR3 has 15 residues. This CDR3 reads CATSSRRFSNQPQHF. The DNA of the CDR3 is TGTGCCACCAGCAGCCGGCGGTTTAGCAATCAGCCCCAGCATTTT.

The CDR3: CASISGVEAFF. CDR3 bases: TGTGCCAGCATTAGCGGGGTCGAAGCTTTCTTT. The genes are TRBV6-1 and TRBJ1-1; D is undetermined. This CDR3 has 11 residues. CDR1 MNHNS and CDR2 SASEGT come from the germline V gene. V was pared by 7 bases and J by 8 bases, with 11 bases between.

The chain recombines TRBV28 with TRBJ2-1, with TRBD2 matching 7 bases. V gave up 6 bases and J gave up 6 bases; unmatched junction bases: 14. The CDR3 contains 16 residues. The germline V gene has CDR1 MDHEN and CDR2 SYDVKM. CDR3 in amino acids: CASSQDRDYKFNEQFF. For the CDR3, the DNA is TGTGCCAGCAGCCAGGACCGGGACTACAAGTTCAATGAGCAGTTCTTC.

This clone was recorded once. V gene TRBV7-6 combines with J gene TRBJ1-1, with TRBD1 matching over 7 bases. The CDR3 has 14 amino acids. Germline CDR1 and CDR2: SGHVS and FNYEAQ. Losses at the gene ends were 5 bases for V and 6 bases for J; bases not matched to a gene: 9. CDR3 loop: CASSRGTVDAEAFF. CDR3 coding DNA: TGTGCCAGCAGCCGAGGGACAGTGGACGCTGAAGCTTTCTTT.

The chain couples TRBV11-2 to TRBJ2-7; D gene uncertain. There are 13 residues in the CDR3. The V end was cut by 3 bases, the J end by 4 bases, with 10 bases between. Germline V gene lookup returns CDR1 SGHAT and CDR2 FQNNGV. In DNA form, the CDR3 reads TGTGCCAGCAGCTTGGGCCTAGAGTACGAGCAGTACTTC. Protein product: CASSLGLEYEQYF. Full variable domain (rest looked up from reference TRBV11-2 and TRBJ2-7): EAGVAQSPRYKIIEKRQSVAFWCNPISGHATLYWYQQILGQGPKLLIQFQNNGVVDDSQLPKDRFSAERLKGVDSTLKIQPAKLEDSAVYLCASSLGLEYEQYFGPGTRLTVT.

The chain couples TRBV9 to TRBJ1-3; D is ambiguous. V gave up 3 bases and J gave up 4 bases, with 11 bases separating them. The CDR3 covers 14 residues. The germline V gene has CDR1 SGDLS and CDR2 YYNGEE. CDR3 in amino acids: CASSDIMGGNTIYF. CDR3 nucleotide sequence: TGTGCCAGCAGCGACATAATGGGGGGAAACACCATATATTTT.

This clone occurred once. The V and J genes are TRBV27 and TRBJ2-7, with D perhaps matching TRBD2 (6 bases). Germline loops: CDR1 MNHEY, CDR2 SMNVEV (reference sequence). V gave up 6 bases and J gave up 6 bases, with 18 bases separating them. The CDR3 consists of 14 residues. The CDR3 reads CASRTKLGGSEQYF. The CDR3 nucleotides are TGTGCCAGCAGGACCAAGCTGGGGGGTTCCGAGCAGTACTTC.

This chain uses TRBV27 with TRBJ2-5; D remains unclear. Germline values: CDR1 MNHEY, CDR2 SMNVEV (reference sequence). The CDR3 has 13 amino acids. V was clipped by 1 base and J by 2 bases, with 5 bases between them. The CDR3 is CASSLYAQETQYF. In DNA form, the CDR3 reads TGTGCCAGCAGTTTATATGCTCAAGAGACCCAGTACTTC.

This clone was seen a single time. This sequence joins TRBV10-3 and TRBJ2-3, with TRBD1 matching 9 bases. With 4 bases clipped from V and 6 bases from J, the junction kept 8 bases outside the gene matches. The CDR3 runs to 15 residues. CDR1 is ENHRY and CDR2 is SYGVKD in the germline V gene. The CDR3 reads CAISAGGTGGDTQYF. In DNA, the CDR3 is TGTGCCATCAGTGCCGGGGGAACAGGGGGCGATACGCAGTATTTT.

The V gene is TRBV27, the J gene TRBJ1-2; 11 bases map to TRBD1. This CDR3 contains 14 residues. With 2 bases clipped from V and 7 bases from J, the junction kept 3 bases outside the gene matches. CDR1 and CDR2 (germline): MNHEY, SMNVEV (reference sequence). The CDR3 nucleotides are TGTGCCAGCAGTTTAGGACAGGGGGCTGGTGGCTACACCTTC. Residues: CASSLGQGAGGYTF.

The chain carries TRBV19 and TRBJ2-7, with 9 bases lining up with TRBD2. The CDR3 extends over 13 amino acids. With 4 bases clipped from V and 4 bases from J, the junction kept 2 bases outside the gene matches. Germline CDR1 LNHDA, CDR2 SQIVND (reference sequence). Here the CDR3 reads CASSNGLAYEQYF. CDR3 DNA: TGTGCCAGTAGTAATGGACTAGCGTACGAGCAGTACTTC.

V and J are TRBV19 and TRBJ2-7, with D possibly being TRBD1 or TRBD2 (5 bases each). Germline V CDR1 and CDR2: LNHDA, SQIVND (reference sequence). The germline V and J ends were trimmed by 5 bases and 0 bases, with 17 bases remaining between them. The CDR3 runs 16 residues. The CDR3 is CASSPSWGPSSYEQYF. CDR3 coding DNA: TGTGCCAGTAGTCCGTCCTGGGGACCGAGCTCCTACGAGCAGTACTTC. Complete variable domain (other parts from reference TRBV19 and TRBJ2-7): DGGITQSPKYLFRKEGQNVTLSCEQNLNHDAMYWYRQDPGQGLRLIYYSQIVNDFQKGDIAEGYSVSREKKESFPLTVTSAQKNPTAFYLCASSPSWGPSSYEQYFGPGTRLTVT.

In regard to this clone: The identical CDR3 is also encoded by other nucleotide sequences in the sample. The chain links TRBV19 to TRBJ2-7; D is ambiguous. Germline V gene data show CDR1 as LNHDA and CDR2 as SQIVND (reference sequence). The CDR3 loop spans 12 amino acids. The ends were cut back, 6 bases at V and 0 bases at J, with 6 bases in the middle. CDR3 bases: TGTGCCAGTAGCCCGGGCTCCTACGAGCAGTACTTC. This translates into CASSPGSYEQYF.

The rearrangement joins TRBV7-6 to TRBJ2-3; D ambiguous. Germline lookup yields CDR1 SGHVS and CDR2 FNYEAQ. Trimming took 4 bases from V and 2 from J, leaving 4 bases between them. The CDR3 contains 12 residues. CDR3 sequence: CASSSYTDTQYF. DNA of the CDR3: TGTGCCAGCAGCTCTTACACAGATACGCAGTATTTT.